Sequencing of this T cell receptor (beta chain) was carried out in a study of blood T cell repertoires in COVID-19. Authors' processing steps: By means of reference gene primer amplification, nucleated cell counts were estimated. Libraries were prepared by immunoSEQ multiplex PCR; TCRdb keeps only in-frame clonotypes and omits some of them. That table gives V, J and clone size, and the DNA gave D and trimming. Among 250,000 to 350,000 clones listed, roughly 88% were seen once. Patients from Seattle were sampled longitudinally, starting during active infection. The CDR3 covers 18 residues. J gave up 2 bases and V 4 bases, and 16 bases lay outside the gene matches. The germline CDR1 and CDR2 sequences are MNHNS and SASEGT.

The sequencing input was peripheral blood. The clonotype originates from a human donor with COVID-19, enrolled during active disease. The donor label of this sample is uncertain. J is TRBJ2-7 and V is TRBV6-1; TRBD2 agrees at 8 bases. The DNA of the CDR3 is TGTGCCAGCAGTGTAGTATTAGCGGGAAACCTTATAGCCTACGAGCAGTACTTC. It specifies CASSVVLAGNLIAYEQYF.